A selection of T cell receptor beta chains follows, all from one sample in a study of PD-L1 blockade in urothelial cancer. TCRdb's table, derived via immunoSEQ multiplex PCR, lists solely in-frame clones and lacks some. The sample lists around 66,000 clones, roughly 86% occurring once. The specimen comprised PBMCs, sampled around atezolizumab (anti-PD-L1) treatment. The receptor set was obtained from a man aged 55 to 70 with urothelial cancer. Each CDR3 is given with its conserved first and last residue. D genes are given only for firm matches. Clone size appears in some rows only: once, few, many, or a class for an expanded clone.

cdr3_length clone_size d_call j_call v_call cdr3_nt cdr3_aa
8 NA NA TRBJ1-1 TRBV29-1 TGCAGCGTTGATTATAGTGTATTT CSVDYSVF
15 once NA TRBJ2-1 TRBV6-5 TGTGCCAGCAGCCCCGGGGGGCTGTCCTACAATGAGCAGTTCTTC CASSPGGLSYNEQFF
17 once TRBD1 TRBJ2-2 TRBV7-2 TGTGCCAGCAGCCCACGGGCAGGGGGCGTCTCGTCCGGGGAGCTGTTTTTT CASSPRAGGVSSGELFF
14 NA NA TRBJ2-4 TRBV2 TGTGCCAGCATGCTAGACGAGGGTCAAAACATTCAGTACTTC CASMLDEGQNIQYF
16 NA NA TRBJ2-4 TRBV11-3 TGTGCCAGCAGCTTAGAATCGGGGAGAGCCAAAAACATTCAGTACTTC CASSLESGRAKNIQYF
13 NA NA TRBJ2-7 TRBV29-1 TGCAGCGTTAGGACATTCATCTCCTACGAGCAGTACTTC CSVRTFISYEQYF
14 NA NA TRBJ1-6 TRBV7-9 TGTGCCAGCAGCTTAGTACAGTATAATTCACCCCTCCACTTT CASSLVQYNSPLHF
13 once NA TRBJ1-1 TRBV7-9 TGTGCCAGCAGCGCTCAGGGGAGTACTGAAGCTTTCTTT CASSAQGSTEAFF
15 NA TRBD1 TRBJ2-1 TRBV6-5 TGTGCCAGCAGTTACTTCGGACAGGGGGATAATGAGCAGTTCTTC CASSYFGQGDNEQFF
14 NA TRBD2 TRBJ2-1 TRBV7-3 TGTGCCAGCAGCGTGGGACTAGCGGGAACTGAGCAGTTCTTC CASSVGLAGTEQFF
15 NA NA TRBJ1-2 TRBV6-1 TGTGCCAGCAGTAATACTGGGGCGTTGGGCTATGGCTACACCTTC CASSNTGALGYGYTF
15 NA TRBD1 TRBJ1-1 TRBV5-4 TGTGCCAGCAGCCCGGGACAGGGATTGAACACTGAAGCTTTCTTT CASSPGQGLNTEAFF
15 NA NA TRBJ2-5 TRBV6-5 TGTGCCAGCAGTTACGGGTTAGCTGCCCGTGAGACCCAGTACTTC CASSYGLAARETQYF
15 NA TRBD1 TRBJ2-5 TRBV19 TGTGCCAGTAGCCCGGACAGGGCCCTCCAAGAGACCCAGTACTTC CASSPDRALQETQYF
15 NA NA TRBJ1-1 TRBV4-1 TGCGCCAGCAGCCAAAGATTCCCCCTACGCGCTGAAGCTTTCTTT CASSQRFPLRAEAFF
11 NA NA TRBJ1-2 TRBV30 TGTGCCTGTTTGTCCGGTGTTGGCTACACCTTC CACLSGVGYTF
17 NA TRBD2 TRBJ2-2 TRBV4-1 TGCGCCAGCAGCCAAGAAGGGCTAGCGGGGGGGACCGGGGAGCTGTTTTTT CASSQEGLAGGTGELFF
15 NA TRBD1 TRBJ1-2 TRBV28 TGTGCCAGCAGTTCCGGGACAGGGGGCGGGTATGGCTACACCTTC CASSSGTGGGYGYTF
16 NA NA TRBJ1-5 TRBV21-1 TGTGCCAGCAGCAGGGGGTTACAGGGGGCCGGTCAGCCCCAGCATTTT CASSRGLQGAGQPQHF
16 NA NA TRBJ2-6 TRBV18 TGTGCCAGCTCACCCTTAGGGGCTGCTGGGGCCAACGTCCTGACTTTC CASSPLGAAGANVLTF
14 NA TRBD2 TRBJ2-3 TRBV5-8 TGTGCCAGTGCCCGGCCTAGCGGGAGAAATACGCAGTATTTT CASARPSGRNTQYF
14 NA NA TRBJ1-3 TRBV7-7 TGTGCTAGCAGCTTGACAGTTACTGGAAACACCATATATTTT CASSLTVTGNTIYF
11 NA NA TRBJ1-1 TRBV27 TGTGCCAGCCTGGGAGCTACTGAAGCTTTCTTT CASLGATEAFF
14 NA NA TRBJ1-2 TRBV28 TGTGCCACCACGGACCTACAGGGTGACTATGGCTACACCTTC CATTDLQGDYGYTF
14 NA TRBD1 TRBJ1-5 TRBV19 TGTGCCAGTAGTATGACAGGGGGCAATCAGCCCCAGCATTTT CASSMTGGNQPQHF
15 once TRBD1 TRBJ1-2 TRBV6-1 TGTGCCAGCAGTCCCGGTTACAGGGGGAGCTATGGCTACACCTTC CASSPGYRGSYGYTF
14 NA NA TRBJ1-1 TRBV5-1 TGCGCCAGCAGCTTGGGTAGCAGGAACACTGAAGCTTTCTTT CASSLGSRNTEAFF
15 NA TRBD1 TRBJ1-2 TRBV29-1 TGCAGCGTGGGGTGGACAGGCGGCCGGGCGGTTGGCTACACCTTC CSVGWTGGRAVGYTF